Listed below are T cell receptor beta chains from one sample, sequenced in a study of T cell responses to AZD1222 COVID-19 vaccine. Here immunoSEQ multiplex PCR was the method, and the copy in TCRdb shows in-frame clones only, minus some. The table records about 110,000 clones, about 95% of them present only once. Source: peripheral blood, taken 28 days after the second AZD1222 dose. The receptors derive from an adult who received the AZD1222 COVID-19 vaccine. The CDR3 runs from the conserved cysteine through the conserved F or W. A D gene is named only where the DNA matches it firmly. For some rows the clone size is stated as once, few or many, or as a class when expanded; others skip it.

j_call: TRBJ2-6; v_call: TRBV27; d_call: -; clone_size: -; cdr3_aa: CASRAFGGANVLTF; cdr3_nt: TGTGCCAGCAGGGCCTTCGGGGGGGCCAACGTCCTGACTTTC
j_call: TRBJ2-7; v_call: TRBV2; d_call: -; clone_size: -; cdr3_aa: CASSVDSPRLYEQYF; cdr3_nt: TGTGCCAGCAGTGTCGACAGCCCAAGGCTCTACGAGCAGTACTTC
j_call: TRBJ2-7; v_call: TRBV28; d_call: TRBD1; clone_size: -; cdr3_aa: CASSGTGGDFYRVQYF; cdr3_nt: TGTGCCAGCAGTGGGACAGGGGGCGATTTTTATAGAGTGCAGTACTTC
j_call: TRBJ2-1; v_call: TRBV5-4; d_call: -; clone_size: -; cdr3_aa: CASSLGGVGYEQFF; cdr3_nt: TGTGCCAGCAGCTTGGGTGGGGTAGGGTATGAGCAGTTCTTC
j_call: TRBJ1-2; v_call: TRBV4-1; d_call: TRBD1; clone_size: -; cdr3_aa: CASSHPGTGGGYTF; cdr3_nt: TGCGCCAGCAGCCACCCCGGGACAGGGGGCGGCTACACCTTC
j_call: TRBJ1-2; v_call: TRBV6-1; d_call: TRBD1; clone_size: -; cdr3_aa: CASSEALIRTGRADGYTF; cdr3_nt: TGTGCCAGCAGTGAAGCCTTGATAAGGACAGGGCGGGCGGACGGCTACACCTTC
j_call: TRBJ2-3; v_call: TRBV12-3/TRBV12-4; d_call: -; clone_size: -; cdr3_aa: CATSGQPTDTQYF; cdr3_nt: TGTGCCACAAGTGGACAGCCCACAGATACGCAGTATTTT
j_call: TRBJ2-7; v_call: TRBV15; d_call: -; clone_size: -; cdr3_aa: CATSRFHTDGYEQYF; cdr3_nt: TGTGCCACCAGCAGATTTCATACGGACGGATACGAGCAGTACTTC
j_call: TRBJ1-1; v_call: TRBV4-1; d_call: -; clone_size: few; cdr3_aa: CASGDSPGRQMNTEAFF; cdr3_nt: TGCGCCAGCGGAGACTCTCCGGGGAGGCAAATGAACACTGAAGCTTTCTTT
j_call: TRBJ1-2; v_call: TRBV10-2; d_call: -; clone_size: once; cdr3_aa: CASSEGRAYGYTF; cdr3_nt: TGCGCCAGCAGTGAGGGCAGAGCCTATGGCTACACCTTC
j_call: TRBJ1-4; v_call: TRBV19; d_call: TRBD1; clone_size: -; cdr3_aa: CASSPRTGVNEKLFF; cdr3_nt: TGTGCCAGTAGTCCAAGGACAGGGGTAAATGAAAAACTGTTTTTT
j_call: TRBJ2-7; v_call: TRBV27; d_call: -; clone_size: -; cdr3_aa: CASSFDGREYYEQYF; cdr3_nt: TGTGCCAGCAGTTTTGATGGCAGGGAATACTACGAGCAGTACTTC
j_call: TRBJ2-7; v_call: TRBV7-9; d_call: -; clone_size: -; cdr3_aa: CASSTLSGSVSYEQYF; cdr3_nt: TGTGCCAGCAGCACCCTGTCGGGATCGGTCTCCTACGAGCAGTACTTC
j_call: TRBJ2-2; v_call: TRBV4-1; d_call: -; clone_size: -; cdr3_aa: CASSQDPEGVAVSAGELFF; cdr3_nt: TGCGCCAGCAGCCAAGATCCCGAGGGGGTGGCGGTAAGCGCCGGGGAGCTGTTTTTT
j_call: TRBJ1-1; v_call: TRBV7-9; d_call: -; clone_size: -; cdr3_aa: CASSLLVNTEAFF; cdr3_nt: TGTGCCAGCAGCTTACTCGTCAACACTGAAGCTTTCTTT
j_call: TRBJ2-1; v_call: TRBV5-1; d_call: -; clone_size: -; cdr3_aa: CASSWESSYNEQFF; cdr3_nt: TGCGCCAGCAGCTGGGAAAGCTCCTACAATGAGCAGTTCTTC
j_call: TRBJ1-3; v_call: TRBV19; d_call: -; clone_size: -; cdr3_aa: CASSIFQVDTGNTIYF; cdr3_nt: TGTGCCAGTAGTATATTCCAGGTCGATACGGGAAACACCATATATTTT
j_call: TRBJ1-3; v_call: TRBV19; d_call: TRBD1; clone_size: -; cdr3_aa: CASSISGQETSGNTIYF; cdr3_nt: TGTGCCAGTAGTATATCAGGACAGGAGACATCTGGAAACACCATATATTTT
j_call: TRBJ2-3; v_call: TRBV15; d_call: TRBD2; clone_size: -; cdr3_aa: CATSRTSGSWGDTQYF; cdr3_nt: TGTGCCACCAGCAGAACTAGCGGGAGTTGGGGAGATACGCAGTATTTT
j_call: TRBJ2-2; v_call: TRBV10-2; d_call: -; clone_size: once; cdr3_aa: CASSESTSFRGLDTGELFF; cdr3_nt: TGCGCCAGCAGTGAGTCGACTTCTTTTCGCGGCCTTGACACCGGGGAGCTGTTTTTT
j_call: TRBJ2-1; v_call: TRBV6-1; d_call: -; clone_size: -; cdr3_aa: CASSERYEQFF; cdr3_nt: TGTGCCAGCAGTGAACGATATGAGCAGTTCTTC
j_call: TRBJ1-1; v_call: TRBV5-4; d_call: TRBD1; clone_size: once; cdr3_aa: CASSLGTGGTEAFF; cdr3_nt: TGTGCCAGCAGCTTGGGAACAGGGGGAACTGAAGCTTTCTTT
j_call: TRBJ1-1; v_call: TRBV5-1; d_call: -; clone_size: -; cdr3_aa: CASSPLTENTEAFF; cdr3_nt: TGCGCCAGCAGCCCTTTGACAGAGAACACTGAAGCTTTCTTT
j_call: TRBJ2-6; v_call: TRBV30; d_call: -; clone_size: -; cdr3_aa: CAWSVGTGANVLTF; cdr3_nt: TGTGCCTGGAGTGTAGGGACTGGGGCCAACGTCCTGACTTTC
j_call: TRBJ2-2; v_call: TRBV27; d_call: TRBD1; clone_size: -; cdr3_aa: CASSPPGQGAGELFF; cdr3_nt: TGTGCCAGCAGTCCACCGGGACAGGGGGCCGGGGAGCTGTTTTTT
j_call: TRBJ1-6; v_call: TRBV4-1; d_call: -; clone_size: -; cdr3_aa: CASSQDRAINSPLHF; cdr3_nt: TGCGCCAGCAGCCAAGACAGGGCGATCAATTCACCCCTCCACTTT
j_call: TRBJ2-3; v_call: TRBV24-1; d_call: -; clone_size: -; cdr3_aa: CATQKASTDTQYF; cdr3_nt: TGTGCCACCCAGAAGGCTTCGACGGATACGCAGTATTTT
j_call: TRBJ1-2; v_call: TRBV6-1; d_call: -; clone_size: -; cdr3_aa: CASSEEAGTNYGYTF; cdr3_nt: TGTGCCAGCAGTGAAGAGGCGGGGACTAACTATGGCTACACCTTC
j_call: TRBJ1-1; v_call: TRBV3-1/TRBV3-2; d_call: -; clone_size: -; cdr3_aa: CASSQRTMNTEAFF; cdr3_nt: TGTGCCAGCAGCCAAAGGACGATGAACACTGAAGCTTTCTTT
j_call: TRBJ1-2; v_call: TRBV24-1; d_call: -; clone_size: -; cdr3_aa: CATSDRQTGGYTF; cdr3_nt: TGTGCCACCTCAGACCGACAGACGGGAGGCTACACCTTC
j_call: TRBJ1-5; v_call: TRBV18; d_call: -; clone_size: -; cdr3_aa: CASSPSGGLKPQHF; cdr3_nt: TGTGCCAGCTCACCTTCGGGGGGGCTAAAGCCCCAGCATTTT
j_call: TRBJ2-1; v_call: TRBV7-9; d_call: TRBD2; clone_size: -; cdr3_aa: CASTQGAGGFNEQFF; cdr3_nt: TGTGCCAGCACACAAGGGGCGGGAGGGTTCAATGAGCAGTTCTTC
j_call: TRBJ2-1; v_call: TRBV19; d_call: TRBD2; clone_size: once; cdr3_aa: CASSMGSGKANEQFF; cdr3_nt: TGTGCCAGTAGTATGGGTAGCGGGAAAGCCAATGAGCAGTTCTTC
j_call: TRBJ1-1; v_call: TRBV19; d_call: -; clone_size: -; cdr3_aa: CASRRQSSSFF; cdr3_nt: TGTGCCAGTAGGAGACAGAGTTCGTCTTTCTTT
j_call: TRBJ2-6; v_call: TRBV7-6; d_call: -; clone_size: -; cdr3_aa: CASSLVPGNPYRWANVLTF; cdr3_nt: TGTGCCAGCAGCTTAGTACCCGGGAACCCATACCGCTGGGCCAACGTCCTGACTTTC
j_call: TRBJ2-1; v_call: TRBV3-1/TRBV3-2; d_call: TRBD2; clone_size: -; cdr3_aa: CASSQQLAGGNEQFF; cdr3_nt: TGTGCCAGCAGCCAACAACTAGCGGGGGGCAATGAGCAGTTCTTC
j_call: TRBJ2-3; v_call: TRBV6-5; d_call: TRBD2; clone_size: -; cdr3_aa: CASRRSSGENTQYF; cdr3_nt: TGTGCCAGCAGGCGGTCGAGCGGGGAAAATACGCAGTATTTT
j_call: TRBJ2-1; v_call: TRBV4-1; d_call: -; clone_size: -; cdr3_aa: CASSQGQVRYEQFF; cdr3_nt: TGCGCCAGCAGCCAAGGACAGGTACGATATGAGCAGTTCTTC
j_call: TRBJ2-5; v_call: TRBV7-2; d_call: -; clone_size: -; cdr3_aa: CASSLSITGETQYF; cdr3_nt: TGTGCCAGCAGCTTAAGTATTACAGGAGAGACCCAGTACTTC
j_call: TRBJ2-2; v_call: TRBV12-3/TRBV12-4; d_call: -; clone_size: -; cdr3_aa: CASLPGPGELFF; cdr3_nt: TGTGCCAGCCTTCCCGGGCCCGGGGAGCTGTTTTTT
j_call: TRBJ1-5; v_call: TRBV29-1; d_call: -; clone_size: -; cdr3_aa: CSAATESNQPQHF; cdr3_nt: TGCAGCGCCGCAACAGAGAGCAATCAGCCCCAGCATTTT
j_call: TRBJ2-5; v_call: TRBV3-1/TRBV3-2; d_call: -; clone_size: -; cdr3_aa: CASGPPGRIQETQYF; cdr3_nt: TGTGCCAGCGGTCCACCGGGACGGATTCAAGAGACCCAGTACTTC
j_call: TRBJ1-1; v_call: TRBV6-5; d_call: -; clone_size: -; cdr3_aa: CASSSNTEAFF; cdr3_nt: TGTGCCAGCAGTTCCAACACTGAAGCTTTCTTT
j_call: TRBJ2-7; v_call: TRBV3-1/TRBV3-2; d_call: TRBD2; clone_size: -; cdr3_aa: CASSPRLAGGRYEQYF; cdr3_nt: TGTGCCAGCAGCCCACGACTAGCGGGAGGGAGATACGAGCAGTACTTC
j_call: TRBJ1-1; v_call: TRBV4-1; d_call: -; clone_size: -; cdr3_aa: CASSQVGAGNTEAFF; cdr3_nt: TGCGCCAGCAGCCAAGTAGGGGCCGGGAACACTGAAGCTTTCTTT
j_call: TRBJ1-5; v_call: TRBV13; d_call: TRBD1; clone_size: -; cdr3_aa: CASSQIRGRGPGQPQHF; cdr3_nt: TGTGCCAGCAGCCAAATAAGGGGCAGGGGGCCAGGGCAGCCCCAGCATTTT
j_call: TRBJ1-1; v_call: TRBV4-1; d_call: -; clone_size: -; cdr3_aa: CASSQVFMGGTEAFF; cdr3_nt: TGCGCCAGCAGCCAAGTGTTTATGGGGGGCACTGAAGCTTTCTTT
j_call: TRBJ2-2; v_call: TRBV2; d_call: -; clone_size: few; cdr3_aa: CASTGESTGELFF; cdr3_nt: TGTGCCAGCACCGGGGAGAGCACCGGGGAGCTGTTTTTT
j_call: TRBJ2-5; v_call: TRBV27; d_call: TRBD2; clone_size: -; cdr3_aa: CASSAGGETQYF; cdr3_nt: TGTGCCAGCAGTGCGGGAGGTGAGACCCAGTACTTC
j_call: TRBJ2-7; v_call: TRBV7-9; d_call: -; clone_size: once; cdr3_aa: CASSSKTGAYEQYF; cdr3_nt: TGTGCCAGCAGCTCTAAGACAGGTGCTTACGAGCAGTACTTC
j_call: TRBJ2-7; v_call: TRBV12-3/TRBV12-4; d_call: -; clone_size: -; cdr3_aa: CASSLFYEQYF; cdr3_nt: TGTGCCAGCAGTTTATTCTACGAGCAGTACTTC
j_call: TRBJ1-6; v_call: TRBV2; d_call: TRBD1; clone_size: -; cdr3_aa: CASSVQGALNSPLHF; cdr3_nt: TGTGCCAGCAGTGTGCAGGGGGCTTTAAATTCACCCCTCCACTTT
j_call: TRBJ1-5; v_call: TRBV6-5; d_call: -; clone_size: -; cdr3_aa: CATRGHSVNHQPQHF; cdr3_nt: TGTGCCACCCGAGGGCACTCTGTTAATCATCAGCCCCAGCATTTT
j_call: TRBJ2-7; v_call: TRBV4-1; d_call: -; clone_size: few; cdr3_aa: CASSSFTGEGEQYF; cdr3_nt: TGCGCCAGCAGCAGTTTCACGGGAGAAGGCGAGCAGTACTTC
j_call: TRBJ1-2; v_call: TRBV6-4; d_call: -; clone_size: once; cdr3_aa: CASSAKLLDPYSYTF; cdr3_nt: TGTGCCAGCAGTGCCAAGCTTCTTGACCCGTATAGCTACACCTTC
j_call: TRBJ2-2; v_call: TRBV5-1; d_call: TRBD2; clone_size: -; cdr3_aa: CASSLGLAGGVTGELFF; cdr3_nt: TGCGCCAGCAGTCTGGGACTAGCGGGAGGGGTCACCGGGGAGCTGTTTTTT